This T cell receptor (beta chain) stems from a study of T-cell reconstitution after alpha-beta-depleted transplantation in children (dated by TCRdb to the mid-2010s). Describing the broader study: Using TCR repertoire profiling, the study quantitatively followed how T-cell immune reconstitution unfolded in children after TCRalphabeta/CD19-depleted allogeneic hematopoietic cell transplantation. Broader findings and caveats from the paper: Apparently early alphabetaT-cell count recovery about two months after transplant reportedly relied on only several hundred rapidly expanded clones derived from non-depleted graft cells. The high TCRbeta diversity at day 60 in some patients was ascribed to recipient T cells and intrathymic progenitors that had survived conditioning. Over the following months the frequencies of hyperexpanded clones went down, and after one year T-cell counts and TCRbeta diversity were mostly credited to newly produced T cells.

Library generation was performed with PCR. For sequencing, an Illumina HiSeq 2500 was employed. To normalize quantification of the TCRbeta repertoire, the TCR libraries were built with molecular barcoding that relied on unique molecular identifiers. TCRdb trimmed public reads at Q25 via fastp, called clones via MiXCR and kept in-frame beta chains. Duplicate CDR3 protein sequences are folded into a single record with the most common DNA and genes. Present in this sample are roughly 70,000 distinct CDR3 sequences, 4.9% of which were seen just once. Jointly, the top ten make up 18% of the sample. The treatment or condition label on this specimen signifies: allogeneic hematopoietic cell transplantation with graft depleted of TCRalphabeta T cells and CD19 B cells. TCRalphabeta/CD19-depleted allogeneic hematopoietic cell grafts were given to the transplant recipients, all of whom were children. Reading the germline V gene gives CDR1 SNHLY and CDR2 FYNNEI. Germline trimming: 9 bases from V, 9 bases from J; junction bases outside gene matches: 12. From the cysteine through the phenylalanine, the CDR3 covers 14 amino acids. This entry keeps only the CDR3 DNA: 42 bases, framed from base 1.

This clonotype has ten or more counts. The target of this receptor is not known. No much larger clonotype is one base removed from it; base qualities were not supplied. The source of this sequence is a boy under three years old who had a stem cell transplant for acute myeloid leukemia, so the T cells may come from the graft donor. Sequencing used PBMCs, mostly from graft donor cells, obtained 180 days after TCRalphabeta/CD19-depleted stem cell transplant. This sequence uses TRBV2 and TRBJ2-3; 10 bases in the middle match TRBD1. The CDR3 loop reads CARDRGTGQITQYF. The DNA is as follows: TGTGCCAGGGACAGGGGGACGGGGCAGATAACGCAGTATTTT. Reference TRBV2 and TRBJ2-3 proteins supply the regions before and after the CDR3; the full variable domain is: EPEVTQTPSHQVTQMGQEVILRCVPISNHLYFYWYRQILGQKVEFLVSFYNNEISEKSEIFDDQFSVERPDGSNFTLKIRSTKLEDSAMYFCARDRGTGQITQYFGPGTRLTVL.